One sample yielded the 18 T cell receptor beta chains listed below, sequenced in a study of shared clonotypes between healthy human individuals. Assay used: immunoSEQ multiplex PCR; TCRdb lists only in-frame clones, some missing. The sample consists of 850,000 to 1,200,000 clones, about 75% of them appearing once. The sample comprised memory CD4+ T cells sorted from blood. As for subset: CD45RA-negative fraction. The receptors here all came from a man younger than 30 in good health.

This chain uses TRBV7-9 with TRBJ2-5; D gene uncertain. The CDR3 is 14 amino acids. The germline V and J ends were trimmed by 1 base and 7 bases, with 13 bases remaining between them. Germline values: CDR1 SEHNR, CDR2 FQNEAQ (reference sequence). CDR3 coding DNA: TGTGCCAGCAGCTTAGATGGGGAACGGGCGACCCAGTACTTC. It specifies CASSLDGERATQYF.

Remarks on this clone: A far larger clone is just one base off, so this is likely a read error. The gene calls are TRBV6-1 and TRBJ1-6; no clear D gene. Germline V lookup: CDR1 MNHNS, CDR2 SASEGT. Trimming removed 5 bases at V and 2 bases at J, with 7 bases between. The CDR3 is 14 residues long. The CDR3 bases are TGTGCCAGCAGTTCCGGGCCCTATAATTCACCCCTCCACTTT. This gives the protein CASSSGPYNSPLHF.

V gene TRBV10-3 combines with J gene TRBJ1-4; possible D gene TRBD1, 5 bases. CDR1 and CDR2 (germline): ENHRY, SYGVKD. The CDR3 runs to 15 residues. V was clipped by 2 bases and J by 5 bases, with 12 bases between them. The CDR3 here is CAISERGTKNEKLFF. The CDR3 DNA reads TGTGCCATCAGTGAGCGGGGGACGAAGAATGAAAAACTGTTTTTT.

The gene calls are TRBV30 and TRBJ2-5; D is possibly TRBD1 (6 bases). The V end lost 7 bases, the J end lost 0 bases, and 12 bases lay between the germline ends. Germline CDR1 reads GTSNPN; CDR2 reads SVGIG (reference sequence). The CDR3 is 13 residues long. DNA of the CDR3: TGTGCCTTTTCTAGGGGGTACCAAGAGACCCAGTACTTC. It yields the protein CAFSRGYQETQYF.

The V call is TRBV7-2, the J call TRBJ1-1, with a tentative D call TRBD1 (6 bases). Looked up from germline, CDR1 is SGHTA and CDR2 is FQGNSA. V gave up 7 bases and J gave up 5 bases, with 17 bases separating them. This CDR3 spans 14 amino acids. The CDR3 here is CASTLLTGATEAFF. The CDR3 DNA is TGTGCCAGCACCCTTCTAACGGGGGCGACTGAAGCTTTCTTT.

The rearrangement links TRBV27 to TRBJ1-2; perhaps TRBD1 as D (5 bases). CDR1 and CDR2 (germline): MNHEY, SMNVEV (reference sequence). V was pared by 2 bases and J by 5 bases, with 12 bases between. The length of the CDR3 is 14 residues. CDR3 sequence reads: CASSLRQGLYGYTF. The CDR3 coding sequence is TGTGCCAGCAGTTTAAGGCAGGGTCTTTATGGCTACACCTTC.

V usage is TRBV7-8 and J usage is TRBJ1-1; D remains ambiguous. Per germline, CDR1 SGHVS and CDR2 FQNEAQ. Trimming took off 1 base at V and 7 bases at J, with 13 bases between the two ends. The CDR3 spans 14 residues. The CDR3 DNA sequence: TGTGCCAGCAGCTTAGGCCAAGTCGTTCTTGAAGCTTTCTTT. Translation gives CASSLGQVVLEAFF.

The chain links TRBV5-1 to TRBJ2-2, with D perhaps matching TRBD1 (6 bases). Germline V CDR1 and CDR2: SGHRS, YFSETQ. The CDR3 is 15 amino acids. V gave up 3 bases and J gave up 7 bases, with 16 bases separating them. The CDR3 reads CASSYREPRVGELFF. The CDR3 DNA follows: TGCGCCAGCAGCTACAGGGAACCCCGCGTCGGGGAGCTGTTTTTT.

The rearrangement links TRBV4-1 to TRBJ2-2; TRBD1 or TRBD2 may be the D gene (6 bases each). V lost 3 bases to trimming and J lost 4 bases, with 12 bases between them. CDR3 length: 15 residues. Germline V lookup: CDR1 MGHRA, CDR2 YSYEKL. The DNA for the CDR3 is TGCGCCAGCAGCCAGGGGGCGGGGCGCACCGGGGAGCTGTTTTTT. As protein: CASSQGAGRTGELFF.

The J gene is TRBJ1-2, the V gene TRBV25-1; TRBD1 might be the D (6 bases). Germline V gene sequence: CDR1 MGHDK, CDR2 SYGVNS. V was pared by 3 bases and J by 7 bases, with 12 bases between. This CDR3 has 13 residues. The CDR3 protein is CASSDGAGVGYTF. The CDR3 DNA reads as TGTGCCAGCAGTGACGGAGCAGGGGTTGGCTACACCTTC.

Details on this clone: At the DNA level, this CDR3 is encoded by other sequences in the same sample as well. The CDR3 loop reads CASSLLGTDTQYF. The CDR3 nucleotides read TGTGCCAGCAGCTTGTTAGGGACAGATACGCAGTATTTT. V is TRBV5-6 and J is TRBJ2-3, with D unresolved. This CDR3 region has 13 residues. V was cut by 1 base and J by 3 bases, with 6 bases left in between. Germline lookup yields CDR1 SGHDT and CDR2 YYEEEE.

The chain is built from TRBV30 and TRBJ1-3; possibly TRBD1 for D (5 bases). Germline V lookup: CDR1 GTSNPN, CDR2 SVGIG (reference sequence). Deletions cut 4 bases from V and 4 bases from J, with 14 bases between. The CDR3 has 14 residues. The CDR3 nucleotides read TGTGCCTGGACATCGTCGGGACGAGGAAACACCATATATTTT. Translation gives CAWTSSGRGNTIYF.

This rearrangement joins TRBV5-4 to TRBJ1-2, with D hard to call. CDR3 size: 13 residues. The ends were cut back, 5 bases at V and 8 bases at J, with 16 bases in the middle. Germline lookup yields CDR1 SGHNT and CDR2 YYREEE (reference sequence). Here the CDR3 DNA reads TGTGCCAGCAGTTATGACGGACGAGGCGGCTACACCTTC. It yields the protein CASSYDGRGGYTF.

V and J are TRBV19 and TRBJ2-7, with 10 bases matching TRBD1. In germline, CDR1 is LNHDA, CDR2 SQIVND (reference sequence). This CDR3 is built from 15 residues. The V segment lost 3 bases and the J segment 7 bases; nucleotides outside the gene matches: 9. The DNA of the CDR3 is TGTGCCAGTAGTATCCCGGGACAGGGGCATCAGGAGCAGTACTTC. This codes for CASSIPGQGHQEQYF.

The chain carries TRBV5-6 and TRBJ2-3; D not resolved. From germline, CDR1 is SGHDT and CDR2 YYEEEE. With 0 bases removed from V and 4 bases from J, the gap between germline ends came to 6 bases. The CDR3 is 13 amino acids. The chain's CDR3 is CASSLGSADTQYF. The CDR3, as DNA: TGTGCCAGCAGCTTGGGTTCAGCAGATACGCAGTATTTT. The variable domain in full, completed from reference TRBV5-6 and TRBJ2-3, reads DAGVTQSPTHLIKTRGQQVTLRCSPKSGHDTVSWYQQALGQGPQFIFQYYEEEERQRGNFPDRFSGHQFPNYSSELNVNALLLGDSALYLCASSLGSADTQYFGPGTRLTVL.

The chain combines TRBV19 with TRBJ2-1, with 8 bases matching TRBD2. The CDR3 contains 17 residues. Germline loops: CDR1 LNHDA, CDR2 SQIVND (reference sequence). V trimming: 5 bases; J trimming: 6 bases; junction bases outside the gene matches: 15. DNA for the CDR3: TGTGCCAGTAGTGTCTCGTACGAGACTAGCGTCCTCAATGAGCAGTTCTTC. It translates to CASSVSYETSVLNEQFF.

This clone occurred once. The V and J genes are TRBV19 and TRBJ1-5; no clear D. The germline gives CDR1 LNHDA, CDR2 SQIVND (reference sequence). There are 12 residues in the CDR3. The V gene lost 6 bases and the J gene lost 4 bases, with 7 bases spanning the gap. CDR3 amino acids: CASSPRNQPQHF. The CDR3 bases are TGTGCCAGTAGCCCACGGAATCAGCCCCAGCATTTT.

The CDR3 sequence is CASSPESSYEQYF. The CDR3 nucleotides are TGTGCCAGCTCACCGGAAAGCTCCTACGAGCAGTACTTC. The gene calls are TRBV18 and TRBJ2-7; unclear D gene. Trimming shortened V by 3 bases and J by 0 bases, and 6 bases separated the two germline ends. The CDR3 has 13 residues. From germline, CDR1 is KGHSH and CDR2 LQKENI.